This TCR beta chain is from a study of T cells after yellow fever vaccination. Findings and caveats of the study: Booster samples showed a return of most primary-vaccination clones (approximately 95% CD4, 85% to 90% CD8).

A 5'RACE template-switching step, the method used to make TCR cDNA, added a universal primer site and UMIs. TCRdb redid the calling of the 5' RACE reads with MiXCR, one entry per CDR3 protein. This sample has about 50,000 distinct CDR3 sequences, with approximately 7% found just once. J gave up 0 bases and V 2 bases, and 4 bases lay outside the gene matches. Germline lookup yields CDR1 MNHEY and CDR2 SVGAGI. The CDR3 runs 17 residues. A note on this clonotype: Its antigen is unknown.

J is TRBJ1-6 and V is TRBV6-5, with TRBD1 matching over 7 bases. The sample here was CD8+ T cells sorted from PBMCs, taken around 15 days after the first yellow fever vaccination. The receptor's source is a man between 18 and 35 years old who received the YFV17D yellow fever vaccine. The chain's CDR3 is CASSYAGDSSYNSPLHF. CDR3 sequence (DNA): TGTGCCAGCAGTTACGCTGGGGACAGCTCCTATAATTCACCCCTCCACTTT.